This T cell receptor (beta chain) was obtained from a study of T cell repertoires in cytomegalovirus infection. As for the study in general: As its CMV epitopes, the study selected recently identified HLA-C-restricted and well-studied HLA-B-restricted targets. Matching HLA type, along with CMV infection, was indicated by public TCR beta signatures.

Details on this clonotype: What it binds is not known.

TCRdb re-analysed the reads in MiXCR, keeping a single row per CDR3 protein. The data show hundreds of thousands of distinct CDR3 sequences, with around 35% seen just once and approximately 18% held by the top ten. Study-wide results and limits: Using cumulative public TCR beta family frequency, the authors identified those who carried CMV together with the relevant HLA. Across the ex vivo response, the dominant clonotypes were HLA-C-restricted CMV-specific TCR beta clonotypes.

The sequence came from a human donor in good health (CMV status not recorded). Some clones in this sample may be carry-over from other donors' samples. The source material was cultured PBMCs, sampled from culture after CMV antigen stimulation.

The CDR3 loop is CASSHSEYNTGELFF. The DNA for the CDR3 is TGCGCCAGCAGCCATTCAGAGTACAACACCGGGGAGCTGTTTTTT. The J gene is TRBJ2-2, the V gene TRBV4-3; D uncertain. Trimming removed 3 bases at V and 2 bases at J, with 10 bases between. The CDR3 is 15 residues long. CDR1 and CDR2 (germline): LGHNA, YSLEER.